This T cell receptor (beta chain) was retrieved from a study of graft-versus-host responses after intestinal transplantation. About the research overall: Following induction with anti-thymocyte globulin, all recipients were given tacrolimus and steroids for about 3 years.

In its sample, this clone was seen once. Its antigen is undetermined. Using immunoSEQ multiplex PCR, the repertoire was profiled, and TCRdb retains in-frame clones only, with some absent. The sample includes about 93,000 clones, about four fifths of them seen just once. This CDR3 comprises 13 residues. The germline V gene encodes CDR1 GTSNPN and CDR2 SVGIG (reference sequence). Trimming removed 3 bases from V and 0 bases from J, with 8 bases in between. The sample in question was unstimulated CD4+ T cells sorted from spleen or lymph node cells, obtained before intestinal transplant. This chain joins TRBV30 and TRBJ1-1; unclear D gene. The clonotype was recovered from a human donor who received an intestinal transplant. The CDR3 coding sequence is TGTGCCTGGAGGACTTCTTTGAACACTGAAGCTTTCTTT. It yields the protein CAWRTSLNTEAFF.